Listed below are T cell receptor beta chains from one sample, sequenced in a study of regulatory T cells in long-lasting Graves disease. TCRdb used MiXCR to reprocess the multiplex PCR reads, holding one entry per CDR3 protein. The sample lists roughly 500,000 distinct CDR3 sequences, 9.5% to 15% occurring once. The sample also formed part of further work on T cells in Graves' hyperthyroidism and ophthalmopathy.

The source was peripheral blood mononuclear cells (PBMCs), collected at new diagnosis, from a patient treated with antithyroid drugs. Receptors were obtained from a woman under 40 with Graves disease. The CDR3 runs from the conserved cysteine through the conserved F or W. Each record gives: clone size, CDR3 length, V gene, D gene, J gene, CDR3 DNA, CDR3 protein. D genes are given only for firm matches. Size tells how often a clone was seen (once, few, many) or the class of an expanded clone, and some rows leave it out.

NA	13	TRBV29-1	TRBD1	TRBJ2-7	TGCAGCGTTGGGACAGGGGTCCCCTACGAGCAGTACTTC	CSVGTGVPYEQYF
few	14	TRBV30	NA	TRBJ1-1	TGTGCCTGGAGTGTGAGGCAGAGAAACACTGAAGCTTTCTTT	CAWSVRQRNTEAFF
NA	14	TRBV19	NA	TRBJ2-7	TGTGCCAGTAGTGCGACAGGGAGGATGCACGAGCAGTACTTC	CASSATGRMHEQYF
NA	13	TRBV29-1	TRBD1	TRBJ1-2	TGCAGCGGGAGAACAGGGGGCAGCTATGGCTACACCTTC	CSGRTGGSYGYTF
many	14	TRBV27	TRBD2	TRBJ2-5	TGTGCCAGCCGGTTTAGCGGGAGTCAAGAGACCCAGTACTTC	CASRFSGSQETQYF
NA	14	TRBV19	NA	TRBJ1-1	TGTGCCGGTAGTCCGGGACGGGTGAACACTGAAGCTTTCTTT	CAGSPGRVNTEAFF
many	14	TRBV20-1	TRBD2	TRBJ2-1	TGCAGTGCTCCAACTAGCGGAGACTACAATGAGCAGTTCTTC	CSAPTSGDYNEQFF
many	15	TRBV15	NA	TRBJ2-7	TGTGCCACCAGCAGAGAAAGGACAGCATCCTACGAGCAGTACTTC	CATSRERTASYEQYF
NA	15	TRBV4-1	TRBD1	TRBJ2-1	TGCGCCAGCAGCCAATTCAGGGGGCCGTACAATGAGCAGTTCTTC	CASSQFRGPYNEQFF
NA	16	TRBV7-2	TRBD2	TRBJ2-2	TGTGCCAGCAGCTTAGCCCTAGCGGGAGCCCCCGGGGAGCTGTTTTTT	CASSLALAGAPGELFF
many	16	TRBV7-9	TRBD1	TRBJ2-1	TGTGCCAGCAGCGGGGAGGGACAGGGGGCATACAATGAGCAGTTCTTC	CASSGEGQGAYNEQFF